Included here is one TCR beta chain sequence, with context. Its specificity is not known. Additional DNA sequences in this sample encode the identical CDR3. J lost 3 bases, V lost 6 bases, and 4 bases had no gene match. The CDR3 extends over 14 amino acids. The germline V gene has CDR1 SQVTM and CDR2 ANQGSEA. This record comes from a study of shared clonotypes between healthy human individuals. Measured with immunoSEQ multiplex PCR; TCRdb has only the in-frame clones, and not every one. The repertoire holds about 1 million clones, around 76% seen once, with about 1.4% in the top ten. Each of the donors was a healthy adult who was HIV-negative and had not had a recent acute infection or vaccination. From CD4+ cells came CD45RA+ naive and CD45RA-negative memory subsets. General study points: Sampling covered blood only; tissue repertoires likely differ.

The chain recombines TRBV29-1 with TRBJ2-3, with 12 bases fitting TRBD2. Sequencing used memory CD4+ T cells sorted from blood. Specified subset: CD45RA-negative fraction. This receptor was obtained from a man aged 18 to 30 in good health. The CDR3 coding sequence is TGCAGCGTAAGGACTAGCGGGATGACAGATACGCAGTATTTT. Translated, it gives CSVRTSGMTDTQYF.